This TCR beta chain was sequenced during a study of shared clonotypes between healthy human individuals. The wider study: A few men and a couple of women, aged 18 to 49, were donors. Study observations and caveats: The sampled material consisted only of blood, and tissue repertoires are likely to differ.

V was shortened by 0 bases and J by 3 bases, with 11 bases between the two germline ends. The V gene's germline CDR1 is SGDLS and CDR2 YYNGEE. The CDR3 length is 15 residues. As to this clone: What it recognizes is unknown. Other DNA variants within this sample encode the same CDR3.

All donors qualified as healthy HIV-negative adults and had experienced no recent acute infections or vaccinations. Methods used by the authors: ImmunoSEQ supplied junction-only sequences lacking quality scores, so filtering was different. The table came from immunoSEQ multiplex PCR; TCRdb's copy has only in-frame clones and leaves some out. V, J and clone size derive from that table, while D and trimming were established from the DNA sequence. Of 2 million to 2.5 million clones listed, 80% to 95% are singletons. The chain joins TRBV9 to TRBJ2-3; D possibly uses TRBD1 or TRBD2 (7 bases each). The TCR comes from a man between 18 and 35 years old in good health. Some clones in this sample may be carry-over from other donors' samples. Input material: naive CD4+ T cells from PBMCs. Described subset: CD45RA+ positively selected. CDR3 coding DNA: TGTGCCAGCAGCGTAGGCAGGGGGGGGACAGATACGCAGTATTTT. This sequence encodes CASSVGRGGTDTQYF.